The 27 T cell receptor beta chains below come from one sample, sequenced in a study of cytomegalovirus exposure and HLA in healthy donors. The PCR contained 60 Vbeta and 13 Jbeta primers. Using immunoSEQ multiplex PCR, the repertoire was profiled, and TCRdb retains in-frame clones only, with some absent. The top ten clones hold around 7% of a sample with about 160,000 clones, around three quarters of them seen once. The sample consisted of PBMCs. The receptors were sampled from a man in his forties in good health and CMV-seropositive.

The rearrangement links TRBV5-4 to TRBJ1-4; 7 bases match TRBD1. The germline V gene has CDR1 SGHNT and CDR2 YYREEE (reference sequence). V lost 1 base and J lost 7; bases outside the gene matches: 10. This CDR3 is 16 amino acids long. This CDR3 is CASSLFEGAAVEKLFF. DNA for the CDR3: TGTGCCAGCAGCTTGTTTGAGGGGGCCGCTGTTGAAAAACTGTTTTTT.

The V gene is TRBV29-1, the J gene TRBJ1-1; 10 nucleotides line up with TRBD1. Per germline, CDR1 SQVTM and CDR2 ANQGSEA. The CDR3 spans 16 residues. V lost 6 bases, J lost 0 bases, and 10 bases stayed unmatched. CDR3 coding DNA: TGCAGCGTCGCCATGGGACAGGGGAGAATGAACACTGAAGCTTTCTTT. This encodes CSVAMGQGRMNTEAFF. The variable domain in full, completed from reference TRBV29-1 and TRBJ1-1, reads SAVISQKPSRDICQRGTSLTIQCQVDSQVTMMFWYRQQPGQSLTLIATANQGSEATYESGFVIDKFPISRPNLTFSTLTVSNMSPEDSSIYLCSVAMGQGRMNTEAFFGQGTRLTVV.

J is TRBJ2-5 and V is TRBV27; maybe TRBD2 (6 bases). V was shortened by 0 bases and J by 5 bases, with 13 bases between the two germline ends. The CDR3 runs to 15 residues. Germline lookup yields CDR1 MNHEY and CDR2 SMNVEV (reference sequence). The CDR3 nucleotides read TGTGCCAGCAGTTTATCGGGACTCCTGAGGGAGACCCAGTACTTC. It is translated as CASSLSGLLRETQYF.

The genes are TRBV11-2 and TRBJ2-4, with 9 bases lining up with TRBD1. Germline V gives CDR1 SGHAT, CDR2 FQNNGV. Trimming cost V 2 bases and J 4 bases; bases outside gene matches: 3. This CDR3 region has 15 residues. The CDR3 DNA follows: TGTGCCAGCAGCTTATCGGGACAGGGAAAAAACATTCAGTACTTC. Translation: CASSLSGQGKNIQYF. Supplemented by reference TRBV11-2 and TRBJ2-4, the full variable domain reads EAGVAQSPRYKIIEKRQSVAFWCNPISGHATLYWYQQILGQGPKLLIQFQNNGVVDDSQLPKDRFSAERLKGVDSTLKIQPAKLEDSAVYLCASSLSGQGKNIQYFGAGTRLSVL.

The rearrangement links TRBV9 to TRBJ1-5, with D tentatively TRBD1 (6 bases). The CDR3 sequence is 13 residues long. CDR1 is SGDLS, CDR2 YYNGEE, per germline. V dropped 4 bases and J dropped 7 bases, with 12 bases sitting between them. CDR3 loop: CASSLGQNQPQHF. The CDR3 DNA follows: TGTGCCAGCAGCCTCGGACAGAACCAGCCCCAGCATTTT.

DNA of the CDR3: TGTGCCAGCAGCTGGGAACAGGGGGCCACTGAAGCTTTCTTT. It is translated as CASSWEQGATEAFF. The V and J genes are TRBV7-3 and TRBJ1-1; 9 nucleotides agree with TRBD1. With V trimmed by 4 bases and J by 4 bases, 4 bases remained unmatched. Germline values: CDR1 SGHTA, CDR2 FQGTGA. The CDR3 extends over 14 amino acids.

This chain joins TRBV5-4 and TRBJ2-5, with 11 nucleotides matching TRBD1. Germline CDR1 and CDR2: SGHNT and YYREEE (reference sequence). This CDR3 is built from 15 residues. Losses at the gene ends were 3 bases for V and 5 bases for J; bases not matched to a gene: 6. In nucleotides, the CDR3 is TGTGCCAGCAGCTCACCCCGGGACAGGGGGGAGACCCAGTACTTC. It specifies CASSSPRDRGETQYF.

Notes on this clone: The junction departs from the called germline gene at one end, perhaps through a read error. CDR3 DNA sequence: TGTGCCAGCAGCTCAACAGGACAGGGCGCTAATCCACCCCTCCACTTT. Its translation is CASSSTGQGANPPLHF. The chain is built from TRBV7-9 and TRBJ1-6, with 8 nucleotides matching TRBD1. Germline loops: CDR1 SEHNR, CDR2 FQNEAQ (reference sequence). This CDR3 has 16 residues.

This chain links TRBV6-1 with TRBJ2-1, with D possibly matching TRBD2 (7 bases). CDR1 is MNHNS and CDR2 is SASEGT in the germline V gene. The CDR3 spans 14 residues. V was cut by 11 bases and J by 10 bases, with 24 bases left in between. The CDR3 region has the DNA TGTGCCCTCCAGGAGGCGGGGGCCCAGGGGGAGCAGTTCTTC. This codes for CALQEAGAQGEQFF.

This clone has more than one count but fewer than ten. The chain links TRBV7-9 to TRBJ1-3, with D possibly TRBD1 on 6 matching bases. Trimming cost V 1 base and J 4 bases, with 14 bases left between them. CDR1 and CDR2 from the germline V gene are SEHNR and FQNEAQ (reference sequence). This CDR3 region has 16 residues. CDR3 in DNA: TGTGCCAGCAGCTTAGGCGGGTCAGGGGACGGAAACACCATATATTTT. Translated, it gives CASSLGGSGDGNTIYF.

The V gene is TRBV18, the J gene TRBJ1-1, with D uncertain. The CDR3 is 14 residues long. V gave up 4 bases and J gave up 4 bases, with 13 bases separating them. Germline V gene data show CDR1 as KGHSH and CDR2 as LQKENI. Here the CDR3 DNA reads TGTGCCAGCTCACAGGAGTCCGGGAGCACTGAAGCTTTCTTT. Translation gives CASSQESGSTEAFF.

The V and J genes are TRBV5-6 and TRBJ2-3; 8 bases align to TRBD1. Germline loops: CDR1 SGHDT, CDR2 YYEEEE. Trimming cost V 4 bases and J 5 bases; bases outside gene matches: 9. This CDR3 spans 15 amino acids. The CDR3 DNA is TGTGCCAGCAGCCCGGAGGAGACAGGGGTAGATACGCAGTATTTT. Protein sequence: CASSPEETGVDTQYF. The variable domain in full, completed from reference TRBV5-6 and TRBJ2-3, reads DAGVTQSPTHLIKTRGQQVTLRCSPKSGHDTVSWYQQALGQGPQFIFQYYEEEERQRGNFPDRFSGHQFPNYSSELNVNALLLGDSALYLCASSPEETGVDTQYFGPGTRLTVL.

The V call is TRBV18, the J call TRBJ2-7; 8 nucleotides agree with TRBD1. Germline lookup yields CDR1 KGHSH and CDR2 LQKENI. Losses at the gene ends were 3 bases for V and 1 base for J; bases not matched to a gene: 14. The CDR3 totals 18 residues. CDR3 DNA: TGTGCCAGCTCACCCTGGGTAGGCAGGGGGCTCTCTTCCTACGAGCAGTACTTC. It codes for CASSPWVGRGLSSYEQYF.

This chain joins TRBV5-6 and TRBJ2-2; 8 bases align to TRBD1. V lost 4 bases to trimming and J lost 4 bases; unmatched junction nucleotides: 6. This CDR3 has 15 amino acids. Germline-derived CDR1 and CDR2 are SGHDT and YYEEEE. In nucleotides, the CDR3 is TGTGCCAGCAGCCCCCAGGGGGCGGGCACCGGGGAGCTGTTTTTT. It yields the protein CASSPQGAGTGELFF. The full variable domain, completed using reference TRBV5-6 and TRBJ2-2, is DAGVTQSPTHLIKTRGQQVTLRCSPKSGHDTVSWYQQALGQGPQFIFQYYEEEERQRGNFPDRFSGHQFPNYSSELNVNALLLGDSALYLCASSPQGAGTGELFFGEGSRLTVL.

To note about this clone: The junction does not match germline at one end; this may be a read error. V gene TRBV7-7 combines with J gene TRBJ2-3, with 11 nucleotides matching TRBD2. Germline V lookup: CDR1 SSHAT, CDR2 FNYEAQ (reference sequence). This CDR3 has 17 amino acids. The CDR3 DNA reads TGTGCTAGCAGCTTAAGGGGACTAGCGGAACCCACAGATACGCAGTATTTT. Amino acids: CASSLRGLAEPTDTQYF. Supplemented by reference TRBV7-7 and TRBJ2-3, the full variable domain reads GAGVSQSPRYKVTKRGQDVTLRCDPISSHATLYWYQQALGQGPEFLTYFNYEAQPDKSGLPSDRFSAERPEGSISTLTIQRTEQRDSAMYRCASSLRGLAEPTDTQYFGPGTRLTVL.

The chain joins TRBV6-1 to TRBJ2-5; D is perhaps TRBD2 (6 bases). The CDR3 is 14 residues long. Trimming cost V 2 bases and J 7 bases, with 14 bases left between them. Germline CDR1 reads MNHNS; CDR2 reads SASEGT. The CDR3 loop is CASSERVRLGTQYF. CDR3 DNA: TGTGCCAGCAGTGAAAGAGTCCGACTAGGGACCCAGTACTTC.

This rearrangement joins TRBV19 to TRBJ2-1, with D possibly matching TRBD2 (5 bases). CDR1 LNHDA and CDR2 SQIVND come from the germline V gene (reference sequence). V lost 5 bases and J 3 bases, leaving 8 bases between the germline ends. CDR3 length: 13 residues. CDR3 protein: CASSVGIYNEQFF. Here the CDR3 DNA reads TGTGCCAGTAGTGTCGGGATCTACAATGAGCAGTTCTTC.

The gene calls are TRBV20-1 and TRBJ1-1; possible D gene TRBD1, 6 bases. V lost 5 bases and J lost 7, with 11 bases in between. The CDR3 length is 11 residues. Germline V lookup: CDR1 DFQATT, CDR2 SNEGSKA (reference sequence). The CDR3 is CSAWGHGEAFF. DNA of the CDR3: TGCAGTGCTTGGGGACACGGTGAAGCTTTCTTT.

This sequence joins TRBV7-9 and TRBJ2-1; the match to TRBD2 covers 8 bases. CDR3 length: 14 residues. With V trimmed by 5 bases and J by 6 bases, 6 bases remained unmatched. Germline V lookup: CDR1 SEHNR, CDR2 FQNEAQ (reference sequence). CDR3 amino acids: CASSGVAGRNEQFF. The CDR3 nucleotides are TGTGCCAGCAGCGGGGTAGCGGGGCGCAATGAGCAGTTCTTC.

The chain recombines TRBV9 with TRBJ2-3; possible D gene TRBD2, 7 bases. Trimming pared 0 bases from V and 3 bases from J, leaving 20 bases between. CDR3 length equals 18 residues. Germline V gene lookup returns CDR1 SGDLS and CDR2 YYNGEE. CDR3 coding DNA: TGTGCCAGCAGCGTAGCCCCCGCCAGAGGGGGGGCAACAGATACGCAGTATTTT. Amino acid sequence: CASSVAPARGGATDTQYF.

This clone has a handful of counts. The rearrangement joins TRBV7-2 to TRBJ2-3, with TRBD1 identical over 8 bases. There are 14 residues in the CDR3. J was trimmed by 3 bases and V by 5 bases; bases with no gene match: 4. Germline V gives CDR1 SGHTA, CDR2 FQGNSA. As DNA, the CDR3 is TGTGCCAGCAGCCGCGACAGGGGAACAGATACGCAGTATTTT. It yields the protein CASSRDRGTDTQYF.

The chain links TRBV15 to TRBJ1-2; 7 bases fit TRBD1. Germline assignment: CDR1 LNHNV and CDR2 YYDKDF (reference sequence). This CDR3 is 15 amino acids long. The J segment lost 7 bases and the V segment lost 0 bases, leaving 8 bases of the junction unmatched. The CDR3 sequence is CATSRDVQGGGGYTF. The DNA of the CDR3 is TGTGCCACCAGCAGAGATGTCCAGGGGGGAGGTGGCTACACCTTC.

This chain connects TRBV4-2 to TRBJ1-2, with 7 bases identical to TRBD1. This CDR3 has 17 residues. V shed 0 bases and J 2 bases; nucleotides not matched to a gene: 9. Germline CDR1 is LGHNA and CDR2 is YNFKEQ. CDR3 loop: CASSQEAGTALNYGYTF. The CDR3 nucleotides read TGTGCCAGCAGCCAAGAGGCCGGGACAGCGCTAAACTATGGCTACACCTTC.

The chain has TRBV25-1 and TRBJ2-6, with D possibly being TRBD2 (6 bases). The germline V gene has CDR1 MGHDK and CDR2 SYGVNS. CDR3 size: 14 residues. Trimming took off 8 bases at V and 0 bases at J, with 8 bases between the two ends. The CDR3, as DNA: TGTGCCAGCTACGGGGGCTCTGGGGCCAACGTCCTGACTTTC. Translating gives CASYGGSGANVLTF. The entire variable domain, with the rest obtained from reference TRBV25-1 and TRBJ2-6, is as follows: EADIYQTPRYLVIGTGKKITLECSQTMGHDKMYWYQQDPGMELHLIHYSYGVNSTEKGDLSSESTVSRIRTEHFPLTLESARPSHTSQYLCASYGGSGANVLTFGAGSRLTVL.

The rearrangement joins TRBV5-4 to TRBJ1-5; D may be TRBD1 (6 bases). Trimming left V 4 bases short and J 3 bases short, with 14 bases between. The CDR3 loop spans 15 amino acids. The germline V gene encodes CDR1 SGHNT and CDR2 YYREEE (reference sequence). As DNA, the CDR3 is TGTGCCAGCAGCCGGGGGGGGCGCGACAATCAGCCCCAGCATTTT. Its protein product is CASSRGGRDNQPQHF. Filled out from reference TRBV5-4 and TRBJ1-5, the complete variable domain reads ETGVTQSPTHLIKTRGQQVTLRCSSQSGHNTVSWYQQALGQGPQFIFQYYREEENGRGNFPPRFSGLQFPNYSSELNVNALELDDSALYLCASSRGGRDNQPQHFGDGTRLSIL.

This clone was seen a few times. This chain uses TRBV11-3 with TRBJ2-5; 8 bases match TRBD2. CDR1 SGHNT and CDR2 YENEEA come from the germline V gene. J gave up 1 base and V 5 bases, and 3 bases lay outside the gene matches. The length of the CDR3 is 14 residues. DNA for the CDR3: TGTGCCAGCAGCCCAGGGACTAGCCAAGAGACCCAGTACTTC. Encoded protein: CASSPGTSQETQYF.

This clone was detected a few times. This rearrangement joins TRBV19 to TRBJ1-5; D is possibly TRBD1 (5 bases). V was trimmed by 3 bases and J by 7 bases, leaving 16 bases between them. The CDR3 length is 15 residues. Germline CDR1 LNHDA, CDR2 SQIVND (reference sequence). The chain's CDR3 is CASSMQGTNVQPQHF. The CDR3 bases are TGTGCCAGTAGTATGCAGGGAACCAATGTGCAGCCCCAGCATTTT.